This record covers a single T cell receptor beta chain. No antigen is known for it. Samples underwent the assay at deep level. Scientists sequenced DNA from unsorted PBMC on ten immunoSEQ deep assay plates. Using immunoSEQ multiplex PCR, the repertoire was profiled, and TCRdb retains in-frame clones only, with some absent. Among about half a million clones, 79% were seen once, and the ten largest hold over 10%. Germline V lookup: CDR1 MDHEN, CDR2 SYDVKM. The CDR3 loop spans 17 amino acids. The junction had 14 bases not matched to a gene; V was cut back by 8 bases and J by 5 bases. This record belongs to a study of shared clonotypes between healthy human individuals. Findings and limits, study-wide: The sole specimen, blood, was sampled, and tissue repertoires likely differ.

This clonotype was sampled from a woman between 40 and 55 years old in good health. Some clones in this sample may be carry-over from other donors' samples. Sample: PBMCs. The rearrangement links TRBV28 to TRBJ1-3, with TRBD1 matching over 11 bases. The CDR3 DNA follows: TGTGCCAGCGGGAACTTTATGGACAGGGGGCTTAGAAACACCATATATTTT. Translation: CASGNFMDRGLRNTIYF.